Presented here are 32 T cell receptor beta chains from one specimen sequenced in a study of T cells after yellow fever vaccination. Via MiXCR, TCRdb re-called the 5' RACE reads, giving one row per CDR3 protein. The sample has more than 300,000 distinct CDR3 sequences, about 6.6% seen once. The sequenced sample was PBMCs, obtained approximately 40 days after the first yellow fever vaccination. The receptors derive from a man aged 18-30 years who received the YFV17D yellow fever vaccine.

The V gene is TRBV5-1, the J gene TRBJ1-6, with 10 bases identical to TRBD1. The germline V gene encodes CDR1 SGHRS and CDR2 YFSETQ. V lost 2 bases, J lost 9 bases, and 5 bases stayed unmatched. The CDR3 runs to 15 residues. The CDR3, as DNA: TGCGCCAGCAGCTTAGGGACAGGGGAGAGTTCACCCCTCCACTTT. Its translation is CASSLGTGESSPLHF.

The CDR3 reads CASSWGFTEAFF. DNA for the CDR3: TGTGCCAGCAGTTGGGGATTCACTGAAGCTTTCTTT. This sequence joins TRBV12-3 or TRBV12-4 and TRBJ1-1, with D uncertain. Trimming took 4 bases from V and 4 from J, leaving 7 bases between them. CDR3 length: 12 residues.

The table lists this clonotype with a few counts. The chain joins TRBV10-2 to TRBJ2-7; D gene uncertain. V lost 3 bases to trimming and J lost 2 bases, with 8 bases between them. Germline-derived CDR1 and CDR2 are WSHSY and SAAADI. The CDR3 is 13 residues long. Here the CDR3 reads CASSEGQTYEQYV. The CDR3 nucleotides read TGCGCCAGCAGTGAAGGGCAAACCTACGAGCAGTACGTC.

The sample holds many counts of this clonotype. The V and J genes are TRBV5-1 and TRBJ2-5; D unclear. This CDR3 is built from 13 residues. Germline V lookup: CDR1 SGHRS, CDR2 YFSETQ. V was trimmed by 0 bases and J by 0 bases, leaving 3 bases between them. CDR3 sequence reads: CASSLGNQETQYF. The DNA for the CDR3 is TGCGCCAGCAGCTTGGGTAACCAAGAGACCCAGTACTTC.

This sequence joins TRBV12-3 or TRBV12-4 and TRBJ2-1; TRBD2 matches 12 bases. This CDR3 region has 18 residues. The V and J ends lost 3 bases and 2 bases, in that order; junction bases with no gene match: 8. CDR3 in amino acids: CASSLPPLAGGTYNEQFF. The CDR3, as DNA: TGTGCCAGCAGTTTGCCCCCACTAGCGGGGGGCACCTACAATGAGCAGTTCTTC.

CDR3 sequence: CASSPGGQERAQYF. The DNA of the CDR3 is TGTGCCAGCAGCCCCGGCGGCCAAGAGAGGGCCCAGTACTTC. The V gene is TRBV7-2, the J gene TRBJ2-5; D might be TRBD2 (5 bases). The V end lost 5 bases, the J end lost 9 bases, and 19 bases lay between the germline ends. Germline CDR1 is SGHTA and CDR2 is FQGNSA. The CDR3 contains 14 residues.

V and J are TRBV5-6 and TRBJ2-1, with D unresolved. V was shortened by 4 bases and J by 1 base, with 18 bases between the two germline ends. This CDR3 spans 17 amino acids. CDR1 and CDR2 (germline): SGHDT, YYEEEE. Here the CDR3 DNA reads TGTGCCAGCAGCCCACGCTATGGTTTCGGGTCCTACAATGAGCAGTTCTTC. The encoded protein is CASSPRYGFGSYNEQFF.

This chain uses TRBV7-8 with TRBJ2-7; D is possibly TRBD2 (5 bases). In germline, CDR1 is SGHVS, CDR2 FQNEAQ. CDR3 size: 15 residues. Trimming pared 1 base from V and 6 bases from J, leaving 16 bases between. CDR3 nucleotides: TGTGCCAGCAGCTTAGGTTATTGGGGAGAGGGCGAGCAGTACTTC. It yields the protein CASSLGYWGEGEQYF.

This chain joins TRBV2 and TRBJ1-1, with 12 positions matching TRBD1. The germline V gene encodes CDR1 SNHLY and CDR2 FYNNEI. V lost 8 bases to trimming and J lost 4 bases; unmatched junction nucleotides: 5. The length of the CDR3 is 14 residues. CDR3 loop: CASGTGGPTTEAFF. CDR3 sequence (DNA): TGTGCCAGCGGGACAGGGGGCCCCACCACTGAAGCTTTCTTT.

This clonotype occurred many times. The genes are TRBV10-3 and TRBJ2-7, with TRBD1 as a possible D gene (6 bases). V was clipped by 0 bases and J by 2 bases, with 14 bases between them. The CDR3 consists of 16 residues. Germline values: CDR1 ENHRY, CDR2 SYGVKD. CDR3 loop: CAISESGQGIAYEQYF. The CDR3 nucleotides read TGTGCCATCAGTGAGTCGGGACAAGGGATAGCCTACGAGCAGTACTTC.

This clonotype has just a few counts. The J gene is TRBJ2-1, the V gene TRBV20-1; 8 positions agree with TRBD2. The CDR3 consists of 15 residues. The V and J ends lost 6 bases and 7 bases, in that order; junction bases with no gene match: 14. CDR1 and CDR2 from the germline V gene are DFQATT and SNEGSKA (reference sequence). The chain's CDR3 is CSATRREGLYNEQFF. CDR3 nucleotide sequence: TGCAGTGCAACCCGTCGGGAGGGTCTGTATAATGAGCAGTTCTTC.

The sample holds many counts of this clonotype. For the CDR3, the DNA is TGTGCCAGCAGCCAAGACAATGAGCAGTTCTTC. Translation: CASSQDNEQFF. The chain employs TRBV4-2 and TRBJ2-1; no clear D. There are 11 residues in the CDR3. Trimming shortened V by 0 bases and J by 6 bases, and 0 bases separated the two germline ends. Per germline, CDR1 LGHNA and CDR2 YNFKEQ.

This clonotype appeared a few times. The genes are TRBV15 and TRBJ2-2; D possibly uses TRBD1 or TRBD2 (6 bases each). V gave up 1 base and J gave up 4 bases, with 10 bases separating them. This CDR3 comprises 15 residues. Germline CDR1 and CDR2: LNHNV and YYDKDF (reference sequence). The CDR3 loop is CATSRVGGGTGELFF. The CDR3 nucleotides are TGTGCCACCAGCAGAGTCGGAGGGGGCACCGGGGAGCTGTTTTTT.

This chain links TRBV5-8 with TRBJ2-7; 7 nucleotides line up with TRBD2. V lost 4 bases and J lost 3; bases outside the gene matches: 7. From germline, CDR1 is SGHTS and CDR2 YDEGEE. The CDR3 covers 14 residues. The CDR3 protein is CASSAGERFYEQYF. In nucleotides, the CDR3 is TGTGCCAGCAGCGCGGGGGAGAGGTTCTACGAGCAGTACTTC. The full variable domain, rest sourced from reference TRBV5-8 and TRBJ2-7, is EAGVTQSPTHLIKTRGQQATLRCSPISGHTSVYWYQQALGLGLQFLLWYDEGEERNRGNFPPRFSGRQFPNYSSELNVNALELEDSALYLCASSAGERFYEQYFGPGTRLTVT.

This clonotype was detected only a few times. The rearrangement joins TRBV6-5 to TRBJ2-1; no firm D call. This CDR3 region has 15 residues. The germline V gene has CDR1 MNHEY and CDR2 SVGAGI. V dropped 0 bases and J dropped 6 bases, with 12 bases sitting between them. Here the CDR3 reads CASSYSHGISNEQFF. The CDR3, as DNA: TGTGCCAGCAGTTACTCCCATGGGATTTCCAATGAGCAGTTCTTC.

The V gene is TRBV12-3 or TRBV12-4, the J gene TRBJ2-7; 8 positions match TRBD1. With V trimmed by 4 bases and J by 6 bases, 5 bases remained unmatched. The CDR3 sequence is 13 residues long. CDR3 in amino acids: CASSSGTGIEQYF. Written as DNA, the CDR3 is TGTGCCAGCAGTTCCGGGACAGGCATCGAGCAGTACTTC.

The CDR3 sequence: CASSTYSTGAGETQYF. DNA of the CDR3: TGTGCCAGCAGTACATACTCGACGGGGGCAGGGGAGACCCAGTACTTC. The chain employs TRBV7-8 and TRBJ2-5, with D perhaps TRBD1 or TRBD2 (6 bases each). CDR3 length: 16 amino acids. Germline V CDR1 and CDR2: SGHVS, FQNEAQ. V was shortened by 6 bases and J by 5 bases, with 22 bases between the two germline ends.

This chain joins TRBV18 and TRBJ2-7; possibly TRBD2 for D (5 bases). Germline values: CDR1 KGHSH, CDR2 LQKENI. CDR3 length: 13 residues. V lost 6 bases and J 3 bases, leaving 12 bases between the germline ends. The CDR3 sequence: CASSSGVRYEQYV. CDR3 bases: TGTGCCAGCTCGTCCGGGGTCCGCTACGAGCAGTACGTC.

In this sample, this clonotype turned up a few times. J is TRBJ1-3 and V is TRBV11-2; a weak D match, TRBD1 (6 bases). Germline V CDR1 and CDR2: SGHAT, FQNNGV. V lost 7 bases to trimming and J lost 1 base, with 17 bases between them. There are 16 residues in the CDR3. CDR3 in DNA: TGTGCCAGCACCTCTCACGGGACACCGTCTGGAAACACCATATATTTT. Amino acids: CASTSHGTPSGNTIYF.

The chain recombines TRBV29-1 with TRBJ1-2; 9 positions agree with TRBD1. CDR1 is SQVTM and CDR2 is ANQGSEA in the germline V gene. Trimming at V came to 6 bases and at J to 0 bases, leaving 5 bases not matched to a gene. The CDR3 sequence is 14 residues long. CDR3 coding DNA: TGCAGCGTCTTCGGACAGGGGACTAACTATGGCTACACCTTC. Its protein product is CSVFGQGTNYGYTF.

This clonotype was seen more than once but under ten times. V and J are TRBV6-1 and TRBJ1-4; a weak D match, TRBD1 (5 bases). The germline V and J ends were trimmed by 6 bases and 2 bases, with 19 bases remaining between them. The CDR3 is 17 amino acids. CDR1 is MNHNS and CDR2 is SASEGT in the germline V gene. CDR3: CASRSSWSRGTNEKLFF. The DNA for the CDR3 is TGTGCCAGCAGGTCAAGTTGGTCCCGGGGGACTAATGAAAAACTGTTTTTT.

This clonotype has a handful of counts. V gene TRBV20-1 combines with J gene TRBJ2-7; TRBD1 agrees at 7 bases. The V gene end was trimmed by 5 bases and the J gene end by 2 bases; junction bases not matched to a gene: 0. The CDR3 contains 11 residues. In germline, CDR1 is DFQATT, CDR2 SNEGSKA (reference sequence). DNA of the CDR3: TGCAGTGCTGGACAGGCCTACGAGCAGTACTTC. Its translation is CSAGQAYEQYF.

The chain joins TRBV2 to TRBJ2-5, with D possibly matching TRBD2 (6 bases). The CDR3 has 15 amino acids. CDR1 is SNHLY, CDR2 FYNNEI, per germline. Trimming left V 6 bases short and J 1 base short, with 15 bases between. Here the CDR3 DNA reads TGTGCCAGCAGCCTGGACGCGGGAATCCAAGAGACCCAGTACTTC. It yields the protein CASSLDAGIQETQYF.

The sample holds a few counts of this clonotype. The J gene is TRBJ2-1, the V gene TRBV3-1; D remains unclear. The CDR3 totals 13 residues. Germline CDR1 and CDR2: LGHDT and YNNKEL (reference sequence). The V end was cut by 3 bases, the J end by 6 bases, with 9 bases between. The CDR3: CASSHSPPNEQFF. The CDR3 nucleotides read TGTGCCAGCAGCCACAGCCCTCCCAATGAGCAGTTCTTC.

The chain couples TRBV5-1 to TRBJ1-1; D gene unclear. V dropped 1 base and J dropped 0 bases, with 10 bases sitting between them. The CDR3 totals 15 residues. From germline, CDR1 is SGHRS and CDR2 YFSETQ. The CDR3 bases are TGCGCCAGCAGCTTGTTTTCAGGAGTGAACACTGAAGCTTTCTTT. Its protein is CASSLFSGVNTEAFF. The complete variable domain, with remaining parts taken from reference TRBV5-1 and TRBJ1-1, reads KAGVTQTPRYLIKTRGQQVTLSCSPISGHRSVSWYQQTPGQGLQFLFEYFSETQRNKGNFPGRFSGRQFSNSRSEMNVSTLELGDSALYLCASSLFSGVNTEAFFGQGTRLTVV.

This clonotype was found many times. The chain has TRBV11-1 and TRBJ2-1; D possibly uses TRBD1 or TRBD2 (5 bases each). Germline V gene data show CDR1 as SGHAT and CDR2 as FQDESV (reference sequence). The CDR3 has 18 amino acids. V was shortened by 4 bases and J by 3 bases, with 22 bases between the two germline ends. CDR3 nucleotides: TGTGCCAGCAGCTCCGAGCGGACGAGGGGCCCCTACTACAATGAGCAGTTCTTC. Translating it yields CASSSERTRGPYYNEQFF.

This chain joins TRBV28 and TRBJ1-2; D is ambiguous. The CDR3 sequence is 13 residues long. CDR1 MDHEN and CDR2 SYDVKM come from the germline V gene. Trimming took 6 bases from V and 5 from J, leaving 13 bases between them. The CDR3 loop is CASSPFEMYGYTF. The CDR3 DNA is TGTGCCAGCAGCCCTTTTGAGATGTATGGCTACACCTTC.

V is TRBV6-1 and J is TRBJ1-6; TRBD1 matches 7 bases. Per the germline V gene, CDR1 is MNHNS and CDR2 is SASEGT. The CDR3 totals 13 residues. The V segment lost 7 bases and the J segment 12 bases; nucleotides outside the gene matches: 9. CDR3 nucleotides: TGTGCCAGCACCCAACAGGGGTTTTTACCCCTCCACTTT. It translates to CASTQQGFLPLHF.

The chain combines TRBV12-3 or TRBV12-4 with TRBJ2-7; 8 nucleotides agree with TRBD2. J lost 6 bases, V lost 6 bases, and 10 bases had no gene match. The CDR3 runs 14 residues. CDR3 sequence (DNA): TGTGCCAGCAGCGCCGGGACTAGAGCGGGCGAGCAGTACTTC. Translated, it gives CASSAGTRAGEQYF.

This clonotype has just one count. The CDR3 DNA reads as TGTGCCAGTCCCCTCAGGGCGGCTTGGGAGCAGTACGTC. Translation gives CASPLRAAWEQYV. The chain links TRBV19 to TRBJ2-7, with a weak D call TRBD1 (5 bases). V was cut by 8 bases and J by 7 bases, with 18 bases left in between. Germline CDR1 reads LNHDA; CDR2 reads SQIVND (reference sequence). The CDR3 extends over 13 amino acids.

DNA of the CDR3: TGCGCCAGCAGCTTGGGTCTAGGCAGGGGCCGCCTTATCACGCAGTATTTT. It specifies CASSLGLGRGRLITQYF. The chain uses TRBV5-1 and TRBJ2-3; possibly TRBD1 for D (6 bases). The germline V gene has CDR1 SGHRS and CDR2 YFSETQ. The CDR3 is 17 residues long. V lost 0 bases and J lost 9, with 23 bases in between.

The chain has TRBV12-3 or TRBV12-4 and TRBJ2-7, with D maybe TRBD1 (5 bases). Trimming removed 5 bases at V and 1 base at J, with 9 bases between. The CDR3 sequence is 13 residues long. The CDR3 DNA sequence: TGTGCCAGCAGTGAGCAGGGATCCTACGAGCAGTACTTC. Translating it yields CASSEQGSYEQYF.